The 24 T cell receptor beta chains below were found in one sample sequenced in a study of blood T cell repertoires in COVID-19 (dated by TCRdb to 2019 to 2021). Libraries were constructed by the immunoSEQ multiplex PCR assay. The source is immuneACCESS, and TCRdb retained only in-frame sequences with V and J called. Part of the clones is not carried over; for the studies checked, unresolved V genes explain less than half of this, and the remainder is unexplained. For this sample the table gives some 370,000 clones, of which 90% were detected only once. The ten largest clones represent 6.5% to 8% of the sample. What was sequenced was peripheral blood. These TCRs come from a young man with active or convalescent COVID-19.

The gene calls are TRBV6-5 and TRBJ2-1; TRBD2 aligns across 11 bases. Per the germline V gene, CDR1 is MNHEY and CDR2 is SVGAGI. V dropped 7 bases and J dropped 4; count of bases not matched to a gene: 6. This CDR3 region has 15 residues. The CDR3 sequence: CASTRGLAEYNEQFF. DNA for the CDR3: TGTGCCAGCACGCGGGGACTAGCGGAGTACAATGAGCAGTTCTTC.

V and J are TRBV12-3 or TRBV12-4 and TRBJ2-5; 7 bases match TRBD1. J gave up 4 bases and V 8 bases, and 1 base lay outside the gene matches. The CDR3 contains 11 residues. The CDR3 protein is CASGTVETQYF. The CDR3 nucleotides read TGTGCCAGCGGGACAGTAGAGACCCAGTACTTC.

This clone was picked up a small number of times. V usage is TRBV27 and J usage is TRBJ2-1; 7 positions agree with TRBD2. The CDR3 length is 16 residues. CDR1 is MNHEY, CDR2 SMNVEV, per germline (reference sequence). V gave up 6 bases and J gave up 6 bases; unmatched junction bases: 14. In DNA, the CDR3 is TGTGCCAGCAGCTCTCCGCTAGCGCCGGGGGGCAATGAGCAGTTCTTC. Translating gives CASSSPLAPGGNEQFF.

Of note for this clone: The junction and the germline gene differ at one end; a read error may be behind it. This rearrangement joins TRBV7-9 to TRBJ2-1, with 9 nucleotides matching TRBD1. Germline V gene lookup returns CDR1 SEHNR and CDR2 FQNEAQ (reference sequence). The CDR3 is 11 amino acids. CDR3 loop: CASSSSGTGIF. The CDR3 DNA sequence: TGTGCCAGCAGCTCTAGTGGGACAGGGATCTTC.

This chain joins TRBV6-2 or TRBV6-3 and TRBJ2-7; TRBD2 agrees at 7 bases. Trimming took 5 bases from V and 0 from J; bases not matched to a gene: 7. Germline V gene data show CDR1 as MNHEY and CDR2 as SVGEGT. This CDR3 has 15 amino acids. As DNA, the CDR3 is TGTGCCAGCAGTCATCGGAGCGGGGTCTCCTACGAGCAGTACTTC. Translating gives CASSHRSGVSYEQYF.

The chain recombines TRBV2 with TRBJ1-1; TRBD1 matches 7 bases. The J segment lost 0 bases and the V segment lost 6 bases, leaving 1 base of the junction unmatched. The CDR3 sequence is 13 residues long. The germline CDR1 and CDR2 sequences are SNHLY and FYNNEI. The CDR3 is CASRGQMNTEAFF. As DNA, the CDR3 is TGTGCCAGCAGGGGACAGATGAACACTGAAGCTTTCTTT.

V is TRBV5-1 and J is TRBJ1-2; D is uncertain. In germline, CDR1 is SGHRS, CDR2 YFSETQ. The V gene lost 4 bases and the J gene lost 1 base, with 17 bases spanning the gap. This CDR3 has 16 residues. The CDR3 DNA reads TGCGCCAGCAGCCCGCGGACTGGGCCCAGTAACTATGGCTACACCTTC. It encodes CASSPRTGPSNYGYTF.

V usage is TRBV25-1 and J usage is TRBJ1-6; D remains ambiguous. In germline, CDR1 is MGHDK, CDR2 SYGVNS. The ends were cut back, 5 bases at V and 2 bases at J, with 10 bases in the middle. The CDR3 runs to 15 residues. The CDR3 bases are TGTGCCAGCAGTTCACAGAACCCCTATAATTCACCCCTCCACTTT. This encodes CASSSQNPYNSPLHF.

The chain carries TRBV28 and TRBJ1-2; TRBD1 agrees at 7 bases. The CDR3 length is 14 residues. Germline V gives CDR1 MDHEN, CDR2 SYDVKM. V lost 7 bases, J lost 8 bases, and 13 bases stayed unmatched. CDR3 DNA: TGTGCCAGCACTACCACAGGGGTGCTACGCGGCTACACCTTC. As protein: CASTTTGVLRGYTF.

Remarks on this clone: Other nucleotide sequences from this sample produce the same CDR3. The gene calls are TRBV18 and TRBJ1-6; 7 nucleotides line up with TRBD1. The CDR3 is 14 residues long. From germline, CDR1 is KGHSH and CDR2 LQKENI. With 4 bases clipped from V and 7 bases from J, the junction kept 4 bases outside the gene matches. The CDR3 region is CASSQDRDNSPLHF. CDR3 coding DNA: TGTGCCAGCTCACAAGACAGGGACAATTCACCCCTCCACTTT.

The chain has TRBV28 and TRBJ1-5; TRBD1 matches at 10 bases. V lost 5 bases to trimming and J lost 2 bases; unmatched junction nucleotides: 15. CDR3 size: 19 residues. In germline, CDR1 is MDHEN, CDR2 SYDVKM. The CDR3: CASSASPRDRGRGNQPQHF. The CDR3 DNA sequence: TGTGCCAGCAGTGCATCTCCCCGGGACAGGGGACGAGGCAATCAGCCCCAGCATTTT.

The rearrangement joins TRBV7-2 to TRBJ2-7; TRBD2 agrees at 7 bases. This CDR3 has 14 residues. CDR1 is SGHTA, CDR2 FQGNSA, per germline. V lost 3 bases to trimming and J lost 7 bases; unmatched junction nucleotides: 9. CDR3 protein: CASSLGGSLREQYF. In nucleotides, the CDR3 is TGTGCCAGCAGCTTGGGCGGGAGTTTAAGAGAGCAGTACTTC.

The chain has TRBV19 and TRBJ2-7; 7 nucleotides match TRBD2. Per germline, CDR1 LNHDA and CDR2 SQIVND (reference sequence). V gave up 4 bases and J gave up 7 bases; unmatched junction bases: 7. There are 13 residues in the CDR3. The CDR3 nucleotides are TGTGCCAGTAGTAGGGGGGGAACACTTGAGCAGTACTTC. Translation: CASSRGGTLEQYF.

The chain recombines TRBV5-1 with TRBJ1-4, with D unresolved. CDR1 and CDR2 from the germline V gene are SGHRS and YFSETQ. This CDR3 has 15 residues. V was pared by 2 bases and J by 8 bases, with 16 bases between. The CDR3 is CASSFSGNGREKLFF. The CDR3 DNA reads TGCGCCAGCAGCTTCAGCGGGAATGGGCGGGAAAAACTGTTTTTT.

V is TRBV6-1 and J is TRBJ2-1; 7 nucleotides align to TRBD2. Per germline, CDR1 MNHNS and CDR2 SASEGT. V was pared by 2 bases and J by 5 bases, with 6 bases of the junction left unmatched. The CDR3 is 15 residues long. The CDR3 loop reads CASSEFPSGNNEQFF. The CDR3 DNA is TGTGCCAGCAGTGAATTTCCTAGCGGTAACAATGAGCAGTTCTTC.

The chain combines TRBV11-2 with TRBJ2-4, with D possibly TRBD2 on 6 matching bases. CDR3 length: 17 residues. The germline V and J ends were trimmed by 5 bases and 6 bases, with 23 bases remaining between them. Germline V gene lookup returns CDR1 SGHAT and CDR2 FQNNGV. CDR3 bases: TGTGCCAGCAGCCCCGGACCTGGGGGGAGTCGCGGAAACATTCAGTACTTC. It codes for CASSPGPGGSRGNIQYF.

The V gene is TRBV24-1, the J gene TRBJ2-3, with 8 positions matching TRBD2. The ends lost 4 bases at V and 3 bases at J; junction bases unmatched: 5. The CDR3 contains 15 residues. The germline gives CDR1 KGHDR, CDR2 SFDVKD. The DNA of the CDR3 is TGTGCCACCAGTGAGGGCGGGAGGACGACAGATACGCAGTATTTT. Protein: CATSEGGRTTDTQYF.

The chain links TRBV3-1 (or the pseudogene TRBV3-2) to TRBJ1-1; D is perhaps TRBD1 (5 bases). CDR3 length: 14 amino acids. Trimming stripped 2 bases from V and 5 bases from J, with 12 bases between. CDR1 LGHDT and CDR2 YNNKEL come from the germline V gene (reference sequence). CDR3 DNA sequence: TGTGCCAGCAGCCAATCCCCCGGGGGTACTGAAGCTTTCTTT. This gives the protein CASSQSPGGTEAFF.

The chain joins TRBV6-5 to TRBJ1-1; 9 bases map to TRBD1. Germline trimming cut 6 bases from V and 10 bases from J; bases unmatched to any gene: 9. The CDR3 covers 13 residues. Germline V gene data show CDR1 as MNHEY and CDR2 as SVGAGI. The CDR3 DNA is TGTGCCAGCAGGAAACAGGGGGCGCCGGTAGCTTTCTTT. It codes for CASRKQGAPVAFF.

The chain recombines TRBV28 with TRBJ2-1; TRBD2 agrees at 14 bases. CDR3 length: 18 amino acids. Germline CDR1 and CDR2: MDHEN and SYDVKM. V shed 2 bases and J 0 bases; nucleotides not matched to a gene: 3. The CDR3 region has the DNA TGTGCCAGCAGTTTACTGGGGACTAGCGGGAGCTCCTACAATGAGCAGTTCTTC. It codes for CASSLLGTSGSSYNEQFF.

The rearrangement links TRBV7-6 to TRBJ1-1, with D tentatively TRBD1 (5 bases). V was trimmed by 3 bases and J by 8 bases, leaving 13 bases between them. Germline assignment: CDR1 SGHVS and CDR2 FNYEAQ. The CDR3 is made up of 13 amino acids. The CDR3 spells CASSLVPGEEAFF. CDR3 DNA: TGTGCCAGCAGCTTGGTCCCGGGGGAGGAAGCTTTCTTT.

The genes are TRBV4-1 and TRBJ2-2; 11 bases match TRBD2. With 2 bases clipped from V and 6 bases from J, the junction kept 2 bases outside the gene matches. This CDR3 spans 15 amino acids. Germline V CDR1 and CDR2: MGHRA, YSYEKL. The DNA of the CDR3 is TGCGCCAGCAGCCAATCGGGACTAGCGGCCGGGGAGCTGTTTTTT. Its protein product is CASSQSGLAAGELFF.

This sequence joins TRBV7-6 and TRBJ2-1, with a weak D call TRBD1 (7 bases). The CDR3 is 14 amino acids. Germline V gene data show CDR1 as SGHVS and CDR2 as FNYEAQ. Between the trimmed V and J ends, which lost 5 bases and 4 bases, there was a span of 12 bases. CDR3 DNA: TGTGCCAGCAGCCGAGCAGGGGGGTACAATGAGCAGTTCTTC. This codes for CASSRAGGYNEQFF. Variable domain in full (rest from reference TRBV7-6 and TRBJ2-1): GAGVSQSPRYKVTKRGQDVALRCDPISGHVSLYWYRQALGQGPEFLTYFNYEAQQDKSGLPNDRFSAERPEGSISTLTIQRTEQRDSAMYRCASSRAGGYNEQFFGPGTRLTVL.

The chain has TRBV4-1 and TRBJ1-5; D not certain. Trimming took off 1 base at V and 0 bases at J, with 7 bases between the two ends. This CDR3 is built from 15 residues. The germline gives CDR1 MGHRA, CDR2 YSYEKL. CDR3 amino acids: CASSQGRYSNQPQHF. As DNA, the CDR3 is TGCGCCAGCAGCCAAGGCAGGTATAGCAATCAGCCCCAGCATTTT.